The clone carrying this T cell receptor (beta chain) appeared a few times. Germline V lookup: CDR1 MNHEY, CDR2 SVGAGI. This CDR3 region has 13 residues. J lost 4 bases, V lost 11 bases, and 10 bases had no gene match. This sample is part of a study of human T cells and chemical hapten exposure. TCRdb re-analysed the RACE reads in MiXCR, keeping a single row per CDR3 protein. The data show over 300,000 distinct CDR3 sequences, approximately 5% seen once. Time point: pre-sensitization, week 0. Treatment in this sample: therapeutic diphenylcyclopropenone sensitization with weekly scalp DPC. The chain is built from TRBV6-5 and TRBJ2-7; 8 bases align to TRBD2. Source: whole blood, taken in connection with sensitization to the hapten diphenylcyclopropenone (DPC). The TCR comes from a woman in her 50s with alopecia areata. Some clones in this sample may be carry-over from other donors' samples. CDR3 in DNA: TGTGCCGCGGGCCCCCCGGGGGGGTACGAGCAGTACTTC. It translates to CAAGPPGGYEQYF.